These 11 T cell receptor beta chains were sequenced from one sample in a study of control samples from healthy donors and cancer patients (dated by TCRdb to the early 2020s). Library generation was performed with the immunoSEQ multiplex PCR assay. The source is immuneACCESS, and TCRdb retained only in-frame sequences with V and J called. Part of the clones is not carried over; for the studies checked, unresolved V genes explain less than half of this, and the remainder is unexplained. Within this sample are about 120,000 clones, with 87% of them counted one time only. Jointly, the top ten make up more than 6.5% of the sample. Sequenced material: blood. Source of these receptors: a man aged 40-55 years in good health.

J is TRBJ2-3 and V is TRBV7-2, with 14 bases identical to TRBD2. The CDR3 spans 16 residues. Germline CDR1 and CDR2: SGHTA and FQGNSA. With V trimmed by 5 bases and J by 2 bases, 3 bases remained unmatched. The CDR3 DNA reads TGTGCCAGCAGCAGGACTAGCGGGGGGCCCACAGATACGCAGTATTTT. Its translation: CASSRTSGGPTDTQYF. The whole variable domain, remainder taken from reference TRBV7-2 and TRBJ2-3, is GAGVSQSPSNKVTEKGKDVELRCDPISGHTALYWYRQSLGQGLEFLIYFQGNSAPDKSGLPSDRFSAERTGGSVSTLTIQRTQQEDSAVYLCASSRTSGGPTDTQYFGPGTRLTVL.

This chain joins TRBV9 and TRBJ2-2; 8 nucleotides line up with TRBD1. V gave up 5 bases and J gave up 2 bases; unmatched junction bases: 8. This CDR3 has 16 amino acids. Germline CDR1 is SGDLS and CDR2 is YYNGEE. The CDR3 bases are TGTGCCAGCAGAAAGCAGGGGGCCTCAAACACCGGGGAGCTGTTTTTT. Translation: CASRKQGASNTGELFF. Drawing the rest from reference TRBV9 and TRBJ2-2, the complete variable domain is DSGVTQTPKHLITATGQRVTLRCSPRSGDLSVYWYQQSLDQGLQFLIQYYNGEERAKGNILERFSAQQFPDLHSELNLSSLELGDSALYFCASRKQGASNTGELFFGEGSRLTVL.

The chain is built from TRBV11-3 and TRBJ1-1; 9 bases align to TRBD1. Germline V gene lookup returns CDR1 SGHNT and CDR2 YENEEA. V dropped 8 bases and J dropped 2; count of bases not matched to a gene: 9. The length of the CDR3 is 15 residues. The DNA for the CDR3 is TGTGCCAGCCGTAAGGGGGGACAGGGAAACACTGAAGCTTTCTTT. Translated, it gives CASRKGGQGNTEAFF. Full variable domain (outside the CDR3, taken from reference TRBV11-3 and TRBJ1-1): EAGVVQSPRYKIIEKKQPVAFWCNPISGHNTLYWYLQNLGQGPELLIRYENEEAVDDSQLPKDRFSAERLKGVDSTLKIQPAELGDSAVYLCASRKGGQGNTEAFFGQGTRLTVV.

The chain uses TRBV9 and TRBJ1-3; weak D call: TRBD1 (5 bases). This CDR3 has 16 amino acids. V was clipped by 0 bases and J by 4 bases, with 14 bases between them. In germline, CDR1 is SGDLS, CDR2 YYNGEE. In nucleotides, the CDR3 is TGTGCCAGCAGCGTAGCTCAGACCGGGGCCGGAAACACCATATATTTT. Amino acids: CASSVAQTGAGNTIYF. Full variable domain (outside the CDR3, taken from reference TRBV9 and TRBJ1-3): DSGVTQTPKHLITATGQRVTLRCSPRSGDLSVYWYQQSLDQGLQFLIQYYNGEERAKGNILERFSAQQFPDLHSELNLSSLELGDSALYFCASSVAQTGAGNTIYFGEGSWLTVV.

The chain couples TRBV7-6 to TRBJ1-3; weak D call: TRBD1 (6 bases). Trimming took off 5 bases at V and 0 bases at J, with 17 bases between the two ends. Germline CDR1 reads SGHVS; CDR2 reads FNYEAQ. CDR3 length: 17 amino acids. The CDR3 protein is CASSVSGTSSSGNTIYF. The CDR3 DNA sequence: TGTGCCAGCAGCGTATCTGGGACAAGCTCCTCTGGAAACACCATATATTTT.

The CDR3 reads CSASGTGGDNEKLFF. The CDR3 DNA reads as TGCAGTGCTAGTGGGACAGGGGGCGATAATGAAAAACTGTTTTTT. This rearrangement joins TRBV20-1 to TRBJ1-4, with TRBD1 matching over 12 bases. This CDR3 is built from 15 residues. Per the germline V gene, CDR1 is DFQATT and CDR2 is SNEGSKA (reference sequence). Trimming cost V 3 bases and J 4 bases; bases outside gene matches: 3.

The chain recombines TRBV19 with TRBJ1-2; tentative D call: TRBD1 (5 bases). CDR3 length equals 13 residues. Germline CDR1 and CDR2: LNHDA and SQIVND (reference sequence). Trimming took off 7 bases at V and 7 bases at J, with 16 bases between the two ends. In DNA, the CDR3 is TGTGCCAGTAATACCAGGGCAGGGCCTGGCTACACCTTC. Amino acids: CASNTRAGPGYTF. Filled out from reference TRBV19 and TRBJ1-2, the complete variable domain reads DGGITQSPKYLFRKEGQNVTLSCEQNLNHDAMYWYRQDPGQGLRLIYYSQIVNDFQKGDIAEGYSVSREKKESFPLTVTSAQKNPTAFYLCASNTRAGPGYTFGSGTRLTVV.

This chain links TRBV4-1 with TRBJ2-5, with 10 bases identical to TRBD2. V was pared by 0 bases and J by 5 bases, with 9 bases of the junction left unmatched. This CDR3 comprises 17 residues. Per the germline V gene, CDR1 is MGHRA and CDR2 is YSYEKL. For the CDR3, the DNA is TGCGCCAGCAGCCAAGATTGGAGCGGGGGGGCCGGTGAGACCCAGTACTTC. The encoded protein is CASSQDWSGGAGETQYF.

The V gene is TRBV18, the J gene TRBJ1-6; no definite D call. CDR3 length equals 18 residues. Germline values: CDR1 KGHSH, CDR2 LQKENI. V gave up 4 bases and J gave up 0 bases, with 16 bases separating them. CDR3 sequence reads: CASSQVSGPSSYNSPLHF. DNA of the CDR3: TGTGCCAGCTCACAGGTATCAGGACCTAGCTCCTATAATTCACCCCTCCACTTT.

The V call is TRBV2, the J call TRBJ2-2; 9 bases align to TRBD1. Germline loops: CDR1 SNHLY, CDR2 FYNNEI. The V and J ends lost 7 bases and 6 bases, in that order; junction bases with no gene match: 9. The CDR3 consists of 15 residues. The CDR3: CASIKGQGRAGELFF. The CDR3 DNA follows: TGTGCCAGCATTAAAGGACAGGGGAGGGCCGGGGAGCTGTTTTTT.

This chain connects TRBV21-1 to TRBJ2-1; the table's TRBD1 call for D was not verified on the DNA. TRBV21-1 is labeled a pseudogene. The CDR3 totals 17 residues. CDR3 nucleotides: TGTGCCAGCAGCGCACCACGTGGGTCAGGGTCCTACAATGAGCAGTTCTTC. Its protein is CASSAPRGSGSYNEQFF.